The 6 T cell receptor beta chains listed next were all sequenced from one sample in a study of Ad26.COV2.S vaccination and SARS-CoV-2 variants. Using immunoSEQ multiplex PCR, the repertoire was profiled, and TCRdb retains in-frame clones only, with some absent. The sample shows 400,000 to 500,000 clones, 89% of them seen only once. The treatment was: 15 to 20 received Ad26.COV2.S at low or high dose, single or two shots; five or six received placebo; per-sample allocation not given. Day 63 after the first injection of vaccine or placebo was the sampling time. The sample here was peripheral blood, taken in a trial of Ad26.COV2.S vaccine versus placebo. The receptors originated from a person aged 18-60 years who received the Ad26.COV2.S COVID-19 vaccine or a placebo.

The rearrangement links TRBV6-6 to TRBJ2-5; D not certain. Germline-derived CDR1 and CDR2 are MNHNY and SVGAGI (reference sequence). Trimming left V 6 bases short and J 1 base short, with 6 bases between. The CDR3 consists of 12 residues. As DNA, the CDR3 is TGTGCCAGCAGCCAGGTCCAAGAGACCCAGTACTTC. It codes for CASSQVQETQYF.

The rearrangement uses TRBV15 and TRBJ1-2, with 7 bases that match TRBD1. J was trimmed by 8 bases and V by 1 base; bases with no gene match: 7. CDR1 is LNHNV and CDR2 is YYDKDF in the germline V gene (reference sequence). CDR3 length: 14 amino acids. The CDR3 protein is CATSRGGGARGYTF. In DNA, the CDR3 is TGTGCCACCAGCAGAGGAGGGGGCGCGAGGGGCTACACCTTC.

This chain joins TRBV6-2 or TRBV6-3 and TRBJ1-5; D unresolved. V shed 2 bases and J shed 9 bases, with 8 bases lying between them. The CDR3 runs 12 residues. Germline assignment: CDR1 MNHEY and CDR2 SVGEGT. The CDR3 loop is CASSYPPGPQHF. Here the CDR3 DNA reads TGTGCCAGCAGTTACCCCCCAGGGCCCCAGCATTTT.

V gene TRBV18 combines with J gene TRBJ2-5, with TRBD2 as a possible D gene (6 bases). CDR1 is KGHSH, CDR2 LQKENI, per germline. The CDR3 totals 15 residues. Trimming took off 0 bases at V and 5 bases at J, with 13 bases between the two ends. CDR3 nucleotide sequence: TGTGCCAGCTCACCACCAGGGGCTGGGACTGAGACCCAGTACTTC. Translating it yields CASSPPGAGTETQYF.

J is TRBJ1-2 and V is TRBV5-1, with a tentative D call TRBD1 (6 bases). The germline CDR1 and CDR2 sequences are SGHRS and YFSETQ. Trimming removed 4 bases at V and 4 bases at J, with 11 bases between. The CDR3 covers 13 residues. The CDR3 sequence is CASSATGSYGYTF. In nucleotides, the CDR3 is TGCGCCAGCAGCGCTACAGGGTCCTATGGCTACACCTTC. The variable domain in full, completed from reference TRBV5-1 and TRBJ1-2, reads KAGVTQTPRYLIKTRGQQVTLSCSPISGHRSVSWYQQTPGQGLQFLFEYFSETQRNKGNFPGRFSGRQFSNSRSEMNVSTLELGDSALYLCASSATGSYGYTFGSGTRLTVV.

This chain connects TRBV28 to TRBJ1-2; 8 bases agree with TRBD1. Germline V gene sequence: CDR1 MDHEN, CDR2 SYDVKM. V was pared by 6 bases and J by 8 bases, with 11 bases of the junction left unmatched. CDR3 length: 14 residues. The CDR3 sequence: CASSLGTGKRGYTF. CDR3 sequence (DNA): TGTGCCAGCAGCCTCGGGACAGGAAAACGCGGCTACACCTTC.